This passage covers 28 T cell receptor beta chains from one sample sequenced in a study of blood T cell repertoires in COVID-19. Profiled with immunoSEQ multiplex PCR; TCRdb holds only in-frame clones, not every one. This table holds about 73,000 clones, about 74% found once. The sequenced material came from peripheral blood. Receptors originate from a man in his 70s with COVID-19, enrolled during active disease.

The rearrangement uses TRBV18 and TRBJ2-7; 8 nucleotides match TRBD2. Germline V gene data show CDR1 as KGHSH and CDR2 as LQKENI. Trimming removed 5 bases from V and 5 bases from J; junction bases left unmatched: 8. This CDR3 has 14 residues. Written as DNA, the CDR3 is TGTGCCAGCTCAGCCAGCGGGAGTGCCGACGAGCAGTACTTC. Amino acid sequence: CASSASGSADEQYF.

J is TRBJ1-1 and V is TRBV19; D uncertain. CDR1 is LNHDA, CDR2 SQIVND, per germline (reference sequence). The germline V and J ends were trimmed by 5 bases and 0 bases, with 7 bases remaining between them. The CDR3 has 13 residues. The CDR3 loop reads CASSPSLNTEAFF. The CDR3 DNA follows: TGTGCCAGTAGTCCATCATTGAACACTGAAGCTTTCTTT.

This clone showed up just once. The gene calls are TRBV27 and TRBJ1-1; D remains unclear. The CDR3 consists of 15 residues. Germline CDR1 reads MNHEY; CDR2 reads SMNVEV (reference sequence). V was cut by 4 bases and J by 0 bases, with 12 bases left in between. For the CDR3, the DNA is TGTGCCAGCAGTTCCCAAAGGAGTATGAACACTGAAGCTTTCTTT. The encoded protein is CASSSQRSMNTEAFF.

This clone was picked up a small number of times. The rearrangement links TRBV7-2 to TRBJ2-1; TRBD2 aligns across 10 bases. The CDR3 totals 16 residues. Germline V gives CDR1 SGHTA, CDR2 FQGNSA. After removal of 2 bases from V and 5 bases from J, the junction contained 6 bases not matched to a gene. The CDR3 sequence is CASSLSPAGGNNEQFF. CDR3 DNA sequence: TGTGCCAGCAGCTTATCTCCAGCGGGAGGGAACAATGAGCAGTTCTTC.

The V gene is TRBV2, the J gene TRBJ1-2, with D hard to call. The V end lost 2 bases, the J end lost 3 bases, and 13 bases lay between the germline ends. The germline V gene has CDR1 SNHLY and CDR2 FYNNEI. The CDR3 has 15 amino acids. The CDR3 is CASSELSAGYYGYTF. The DNA of the CDR3 is TGTGCCAGCAGTGAACTATCTGCGGGTTACTATGGCTACACCTTC.

The rearrangement joins TRBV4-1 to TRBJ2-1, with 9 bases aligning to TRBD2. The germline CDR1 and CDR2 sequences are MGHRA and YSYEKL. The CDR3 totals 16 residues. J gave up 7 bases and V 1 base, and 8 bases lay outside the gene matches. The CDR3 loop is CASSQAGTSFWNEQFF. The DNA of the CDR3 is TGCGCCAGCAGCCAAGCTGGGACTAGCTTTTGGAATGAGCAGTTCTTC.

This rearrangement joins TRBV19 to TRBJ2-1, with 12 nucleotides matching TRBD2. Looked up from germline, CDR1 is LNHDA and CDR2 is SQIVND (reference sequence). The CDR3 has 15 residues. J lost 8 bases, V lost 4 bases, and 6 bases had no gene match. The CDR3 reads CASSRTSGIVDEQFF. The CDR3 DNA sequence: TGTGCCAGTAGTAGGACTAGCGGGATCGTCGATGAGCAGTTCTTC.

The rearrangement uses TRBV7-8 and TRBJ2-4; D perhaps matches TRBD2 (5 bases). The germline CDR1 and CDR2 sequences are SGHVS and FQNEAQ. The CDR3 extends over 18 amino acids. The V end was cut by 6 bases, the J end by 1 base, with 22 bases between. CDR3 sequence (DNA): TGTGCCAGCAGGTTATACGCGGGTAATGTTGGGGCCAAAAACATTCAGTACTTC. It translates to CASRLYAGNVGAKNIQYF. Complete variable domain (other parts from reference TRBV7-8 and TRBJ2-4): GAGVSQSPRYKVAKRGQDVALRCDPISGHVSLFWYQQALGQGPEFLTYFQNEAQLDKSGLPSDRFFAERPEGSVSTLKIQRTQQEDSAVYLCASRLYAGNVGAKNIQYFGAGTRLSVL.

The rearrangement joins TRBV27 to TRBJ2-1, with 9 bases identical to TRBD2. Germline-derived CDR1 and CDR2 are MNHEY and SMNVEV (reference sequence). CDR3 length: 16 amino acids. V dropped 6 bases and J dropped 3; count of bases not matched to a gene: 9. The CDR3 nucleotides read TGTGCCAGCAGCGCCCCGACTAGCGGTGACTACAATGAGCAGTTCTTC. The encoded protein is CASSAPTSGDYNEQFF.

This clone has just one count. The J gene is TRBJ2-1, the V gene TRBV4-2; the D gene is possibly TRBD2 (5 bases). The V end was cut by 1 base, the J end by 2 bases, with 12 bases between. Per the germline V gene, CDR1 is LGHNA and CDR2 is YNFKEQ. This CDR3 has 16 amino acids. The CDR3 coding sequence is TGTGCCAGCAGCCAAGGGGGAGCGGAAACCTACAATGAGCAGTTCTTC. Translation: CASSQGGAETYNEQFF.

The V and J genes are TRBV11-2 and TRBJ1-1; 7 nucleotides line up with TRBD1. The V gene end was trimmed by 4 bases and the J gene end by 1 base; junction bases not matched to a gene: 9. The CDR3 sequence is 16 residues long. Germline V gene data show CDR1 as SGHAT and CDR2 as FQNNGV. The CDR3 loop is CASSSRGGQPNTEAFF. The CDR3 nucleotides are TGTGCCAGCAGCTCTAGAGGGGGACAGCCGAACACTGAAGCTTTCTTT.

The chain joins TRBV4-1 to TRBJ2-1; 9 nucleotides agree with TRBD2. This CDR3 has 15 amino acids. Looked up from germline, CDR1 is MGHRA and CDR2 is YSYEKL. The V segment lost 1 base and the J segment 7 bases; nucleotides outside the gene matches: 5. The CDR3 reads CASSQALAGRNEQFF. The CDR3 DNA sequence: TGCGCCAGCAGCCAAGCCCTAGCGGGACGGAATGAGCAGTTCTTC.

The chain is built from TRBV7-9 and TRBJ2-5; D is possibly TRBD2 (6 bases). The ends were cut back, 1 base at V and 5 bases at J, with 14 bases in the middle. Germline-derived CDR1 and CDR2 are SEHNR and FQNEAQ (reference sequence). There are 15 residues in the CDR3. The CDR3 DNA reads as TGTGCCAGCAGCTTAGTTGGGACTCCGGAGGAGACCCAGTACTTC. Its translation: CASSLVGTPEETQYF.

The chain employs TRBV7-6 and TRBJ2-1, with 13 bases that match TRBD2. After removal of 2 bases from V and 5 bases from J, the junction contained 12 bases not matched to a gene. The CDR3 has 19 residues. CDR1 SGHVS and CDR2 FNYEAQ come from the germline V gene. CDR3 in amino acids: CASSLSLRTSGSLDNEQFF. The DNA of the CDR3 is TGTGCCAGCAGCTTATCACTGCGGACTAGCGGGAGTCTGGACAATGAGCAGTTCTTC.

The V and J genes are TRBV6-5 and TRBJ2-3, with TRBD2 matching over 8 bases. V lost 2 bases, J lost 3 bases, and 7 bases stayed unmatched. CDR3 length equals 16 residues. The germline CDR1 and CDR2 sequences are MNHEY and SVGAGI. Written as DNA, the CDR3 is TGTGCCAGCAGTTACGGTTGGGCTAGCGGGACAGATACGCAGTATTTT. It codes for CASSYGWASGTDTQYF.

This clone was counted once. This chain joins TRBV7-9 and TRBJ1-1, with D perhaps matching TRBD1 (5 bases). Trimming shortened V by 3 bases and J by 3 bases, and 11 bases separated the two germline ends. Looked up from germline, CDR1 is SEHNR and CDR2 is FQNEAQ (reference sequence). This CDR3 has 14 amino acids. CDR3 amino acids: CASSFLQGHTEAFF. In DNA, the CDR3 is TGTGCCAGCAGCTTCCTTCAGGGCCACACTGAAGCTTTCTTT.

The chain links TRBV9 to TRBJ2-1; possibly TRBD2 for D (6 bases). This CDR3 comprises 16 residues. The germline gives CDR1 SGDLS, CDR2 YYNGEE. The V gene lost 0 bases and the J gene lost 10 bases, with 20 bases spanning the gap. CDR3 sequence: CASSVVGSIRAGEQFF. CDR3 coding DNA: TGTGCCAGCAGCGTAGTTGGATCTATTCGCGCGGGGGAGCAGTTCTTC.

J is TRBJ1-3 and V is TRBV3-1 (or the pseudogene TRBV3-2); 7 positions match TRBD1. The CDR3 spans 14 residues. Germline CDR1 and CDR2: LGHDT and YNNKEL (reference sequence). The V gene end was trimmed by 9 bases and the J gene end by 4 bases; junction bases not matched to a gene: 9. CDR3 in amino acids: CARNHRGGGNTIYF. CDR3 bases: TGTGCCAGAAACCACAGGGGTGGAGGAAACACCATATATTTT.

This clone was detected only once. This chain joins TRBV7-2 and TRBJ1-1; 7 bases line up with TRBD1. Germline V gene data show CDR1 as SGHTA and CDR2 as FQGNSA. With 2 bases clipped from V and 8 bases from J, the junction kept 5 bases outside the gene matches. The CDR3 totals 13 residues. CDR3 region: CASSLRQGEEAFF. DNA of the CDR3: TGTGCCAGCAGCTTACGGCAGGGGGAAGAAGCTTTCTTT.

The chain uses TRBV4-3 and TRBJ2-1; 9 nucleotides match TRBD2. This CDR3 has 16 amino acids. Per germline, CDR1 LGHNA and CDR2 YSLEER. After removal of 1 base from V and 8 bases from J, the junction contained 9 bases not matched to a gene. CDR3 sequence reads: CASSQGGLAGMYEQFF. CDR3 coding DNA: TGCGCCAGCAGCCAAGGGGGGCTAGCGGGAATGTATGAGCAGTTCTTC.

The chain has TRBV18 and TRBJ1-5; no firm D call. The CDR3 is 13 amino acids. V was cut by 3 bases and J by 8 bases, with 11 bases left in between. Germline V gene lookup returns CDR1 KGHSH and CDR2 LQKENI. CDR3 DNA: TGTGCCAGCTCACCTGACCGAGGGAAGCCCCAGCATTTT. It encodes CASSPDRGKPQHF.

This clone appeared a few times. The chain is built from TRBV29-1 and TRBJ2-3; 8 nucleotides line up with TRBD2. V shed 8 bases, J shed 1 base, and the junction held 8 bases outside the gene matches. Germline V gives CDR1 SQVTM, CDR2 ANQGSEA. The CDR3 sequence is 14 residues long. In nucleotides, the CDR3 is TGCAGCCTTAGCGGGGCGCCTGGCACAGATACGCAGTATTTT. As protein: CSLSGAPGTDTQYF.

The chain carries TRBV28 and TRBJ1-1; TRBD1 is a possible D gene (6 bases). Looked up from germline, CDR1 is MDHEN and CDR2 is SYDVKM. The CDR3 runs 14 residues. Trimming removed 10 bases at V and 0 bases at J, with 15 bases between. CDR3 in amino acids: CATRGQPMNTEAFF. The CDR3 DNA follows: TGTGCCACGCGTGGACAGCCCATGAACACTGAAGCTTTCTTT.

This chain joins TRBV11-2 and TRBJ2-5, with D perhaps TRBD1 (6 bases). Germline V CDR1 and CDR2: SGHAT, FQNNGV. Trimming left V 3 bases short and J 4 bases short, with 15 bases between. This CDR3 is 15 amino acids long. The CDR3 nucleotides read TGTGCCAGCAGCTTGAGCGTTCCAGGGGTAGAGACCCAGTACTTC. The encoded protein is CASSLSVPGVETQYF. Using reference TRBV11-2 and TRBJ2-5 for the parts outside the CDR3, the full variable domain is EAGVAQSPRYKIIEKRQSVAFWCNPISGHATLYWYQQILGQGPKLLIQFQNNGVVDDSQLPKDRFSAERLKGVDSTLKIQPAKLEDSAVYLCASSLSVPGVETQYFGPGTRLLVL.

Points on this clone: Relative to the germline gene, one junction end is altered; a read error may explain this. The rearrangement links TRBV7-7 to TRBJ1-6; D is perhaps TRBD1 (5 bases). The CDR3 spans 12 residues. Germline V CDR1 and CDR2: SSHAT, FNYEAQ (reference sequence). The CDR3 is CASSLQGGPLHF. The CDR3 coding sequence is TGTGCTAGCAGCCTCCAGGGAGGGCCCCTCCACTTT.

The V and J genes are TRBV6-6 and TRBJ1-5, with no clear D. The CDR3 runs to 13 residues. Germline V gives CDR1 MNHNY, CDR2 SVGAGI (reference sequence). Trimming stripped 4 bases from V and 0 bases from J, with 4 bases between. In DNA form, the CDR3 reads TGTGCCAGCAGTTCTAATAGCAATCAGCCCCAGCATTTT. Translating it yields CASSSNSNQPQHF.

The chain is built from TRBV5-1 and TRBJ2-7; 10 bases map to TRBD2. Germline trimming cut 5 bases from V and 0 bases from J; bases unmatched to any gene: 11. CDR1 and CDR2 from the germline V gene are SGHRS and YFSETQ. The CDR3 consists of 17 residues. The CDR3 bases are TGCGCCAGCAGGTCCGGGACTAGCGCTAGTAGCTCCTACGAGCAGTACTTC. The encoded protein is CASRSGTSASSSYEQYF.

The chain recombines TRBV3-1 (or the pseudogene TRBV3-2) with TRBJ2-7, with TRBD2 matching over 15 bases. CDR1 and CDR2 from the germline V gene are LGHDT and YNNKEL (reference sequence). This CDR3 comprises 15 residues. Trimming removed 6 bases from V and 4 bases from J; junction bases left unmatched: 4. The CDR3 region has the DNA TGTGCCAGCAGTCTAGGACTAGCGGGAGGGTACGAGCAGTACTTC. The encoded protein is CASSLGLAGGYEQYF.